The entry below describes one T cell receptor (beta chain). Germline V gene lookup returns CDR1 LNHDA and CDR2 SQIVND (reference sequence). Unmatched junction bases numbered 12, after V lost 9 bases and J lost 6 bases. The CDR3 totals 15 residues. The protocol was immunoSEQ multiplex PCR, while the TCRdb copy is restricted to in-frame clones and leaves out a portion. The table shows fewer than 900,000 clones, with 70% to 90% occurring only once. This sample's treatment: 15 to 20 received Ad26.COV2.S at low or high dose, single or two shots; 5 received placebo; per-sample allocation not given. The samples were gathered on day 63 after the first injection of vaccine or placebo. The entry originates in a study of Ad26.COV2.S vaccination and SARS-CoV-2 variants.

This sequence originates from a person between 18 and 59 years old who received the Ad26.COV2.S COVID-19 vaccine or a placebo. The material sequenced was peripheral blood, taken in a trial of Ad26.COV2.S vaccine versus placebo. This chain joins TRBV19 and TRBJ1-5; 9 nucleotides agree with TRBD1. CDR3 DNA: TGTGCCAGCCGGGACAGGGTTCTGGGGGGTCAGCCCCAGCATTTT. It translates to CASRDRVLGGQPQHF. Supplemented by reference TRBV19 and TRBJ1-5, the full variable domain reads DGGITQSPKYLFRKEGQNVTLSCEQNLNHDAMYWYRQDPGQGLRLIYYSQIVNDFQKGDIAEGYSVSREKKESFPLTVTSAQKNPTAFYLCASRDRVLGGQPQHFGDGTRLSIL.